This note documents a single T cell receptor beta chain sequence. There is no known antigen for this receptor. No qualities accompany the bases; no much larger clone lies one base away. The immunoSEQ Assay, a bias-controlled multiplex PCR, was used to amplify TCRbeta CDR3 regions from genomic DNA. As for the authors' bioinformatics: The number of nucleated cells in each sample was estimated from the amplification of reference gene primers within the assay. To quantify the absolute abundance of each unique TCRbeta CDR3 rearrangement, sequence reads were collapsed and filtered. For each sample, productive Simpson clonality was calculated by taking the square root of Simpson's diversity index across productive rearrangements. TCRdb stores this immuneACCESS table with in-frame sequences only. Part of the clones is absent; in the studies checked, under half of the shortfall reflects unresolved V genes, and no reason is known for the rest. The DNA was the basis for D and trimming; V, J and clone size are from that table. The sample table shows hundreds of thousands of clones, and more than 80% are seen once. Jointly, the top ten make up roughly 1.1% of the sample.

The source of the sample is a study of blood T cell repertoires in COVID-19 (dated by TCRdb to 2020 to 2021). Notes on the research overall: Samples covering the acute and convalescent phases of COVID-19 were provided by collaborators in the United States, Italy and Spain. Where HLA class I and class II types were available, the types were taken from metadata supplied by the sample provider, not from assay-based typing. The samples were drawn from two sources: the first 160 participants of the ongoing ImmuneRACE study, and over 1,000 subjects contributed by 6 global collaborators. Sample metadata almost always included a de-identified subject ID, COVID-19 status, age in years and sex. The material from the prospective study consisted of cDNA or gDNA derived from T cells, B-cell-depleted T cells, or PBMCs. The repertoires were made available in a free public database intended to serve as a resource for research on the immune response to SARS-CoV-2. Deeply sampled blood TCRbeta repertoires from subjects exposed to, actively infected with, or recovered from COVID-19 were included in the dataset.

Participants in the prospective study were aged about 18 to 95 years, lived in 20 to 25 United States geographic areas, and enrolled through a virtual design. To assign participants to cohorts, the prospective study relied on clinical history that participants themselves reported in a screening survey and a study questionnaire. Recovered participants in ImmuneRACE Cohort 3 were defined by two consecutive negative NP/OP PCR tests, clearance by a healthcare professional, or resolution of symptoms. In the prospective study, whole blood, serum and a nasopharyngeal or oropharyngeal swab were collected from each participant by mobile phlebotomists. Prospective study participants could optionally give additional blood draws and questionnaires over a 2-month period. Before DNA extraction, blood samples from the prospective study were shipped at room temperature or frozen. The germline V gene gives CDR1 as SGHVS and CDR2 as FNYEAQ. V is cut by 1 base and J by 4 bases, and the space between the germline ends is 7 bases. From cysteine to phenylalanine, the CDR3 is 13 amino acids long. Only CDR3 DNA is held: 39 bases, read in frame from base 1.

General study outcomes and caveats: Clinical and demographic metadata were provided uncurated, with the amount varying by source and participant.

The receptor comes from a man aged 30-40 years who had recovered from COVID-19. Sample: PBMCs or T cells enriched from blood (not recorded which). The receptor chain draws on TRBV7-6 and TRBJ1-2; the D gene cannot be resolved reliably. This receptor has the CDR3 CASSLVGSYGYTF. Read as DNA, the sequence is TGTGCCAGCAGCTTAGTTGGCAGCTATGGCTACACCTTC. Reference TRBV7-6 and TRBJ1-2 genes cover what lies past the CDR3, so the full variable domain is GAGVSQSPRYKVTKRGQDVALRCDPISGHVSLYWYRQALGQGPEFLTYFNYEAQQDKSGLPNDRFSAERPEGSISTLTIQRTEQRDSAMYRCASSLVGSYGYTFGSGTRLTVV.